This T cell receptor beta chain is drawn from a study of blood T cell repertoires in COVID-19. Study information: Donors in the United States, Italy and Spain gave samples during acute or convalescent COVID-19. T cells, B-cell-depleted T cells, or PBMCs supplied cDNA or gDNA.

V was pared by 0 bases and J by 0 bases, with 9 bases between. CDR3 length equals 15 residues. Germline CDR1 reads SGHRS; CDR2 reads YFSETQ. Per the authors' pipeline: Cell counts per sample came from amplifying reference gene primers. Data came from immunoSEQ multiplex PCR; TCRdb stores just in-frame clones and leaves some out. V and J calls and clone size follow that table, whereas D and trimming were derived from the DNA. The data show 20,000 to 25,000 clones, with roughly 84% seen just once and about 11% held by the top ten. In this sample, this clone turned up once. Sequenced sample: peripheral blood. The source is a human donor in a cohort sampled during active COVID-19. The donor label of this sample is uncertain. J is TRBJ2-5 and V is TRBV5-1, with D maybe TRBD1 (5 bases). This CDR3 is CASSLGDSNQETQYF. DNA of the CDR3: TGCGCCAGCAGCTTGGGCGACAGCAACCAAGAGACCCAGTACTTC.